This TCR beta chain originates from a study of blood T cell repertoires in COVID-19. The data were produced by immunoSEQ multiplex PCR, yet TCRdb's version contains in-frame clones alone and is incomplete. The data contain roughly 220,000 clones, about 90% of them singletons. What was sequenced was PBMCs or T cells enriched from blood (not recorded which). The receptor was derived from a woman aged 45 to 65 with acute COVID-19.

Here the CDR3 DNA reads TGTGCCAGCAGTTACTCCGGGGGACGGAGCCCCTACGAGCAGTACTTC. This gives the protein CASSYSGGRSPYEQYF. The gene calls are TRBV6-5 and TRBJ2-7; a weak D match, TRBD2 (6 bases). Trimming took off 0 bases at V and 2 bases at J, with 14 bases between the two ends. Germline CDR1 is MNHEY and CDR2 is SVGAGI. The CDR3 length is 16 residues.